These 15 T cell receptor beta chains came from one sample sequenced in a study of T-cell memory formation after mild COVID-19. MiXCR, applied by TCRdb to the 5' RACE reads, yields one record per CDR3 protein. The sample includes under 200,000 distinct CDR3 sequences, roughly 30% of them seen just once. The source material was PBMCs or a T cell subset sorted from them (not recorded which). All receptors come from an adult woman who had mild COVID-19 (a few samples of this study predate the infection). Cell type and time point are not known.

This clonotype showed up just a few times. CDR3 region: CASSAGSNTEAFF. CDR3 DNA sequence: TGTGCCAGCAGTGCGGGGTCCAACACTGAAGCTTTCTTT. The genes are TRBV6-4 and TRBJ1-1; D is uncertain. The CDR3 contains 13 residues. With 4 bases removed from V and 2 bases from J, the gap between germline ends came to 8 bases. CDR1 is MRHNA, CDR2 SNTAGT, per germline.

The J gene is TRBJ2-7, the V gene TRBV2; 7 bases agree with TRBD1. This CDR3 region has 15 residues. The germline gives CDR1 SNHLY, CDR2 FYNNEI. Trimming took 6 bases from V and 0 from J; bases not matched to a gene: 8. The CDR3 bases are TGTGCCAGCAGAATGAGACAGGGCATCTCCTACGAGCAGTACTTC. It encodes CASRMRQGISYEQYF.

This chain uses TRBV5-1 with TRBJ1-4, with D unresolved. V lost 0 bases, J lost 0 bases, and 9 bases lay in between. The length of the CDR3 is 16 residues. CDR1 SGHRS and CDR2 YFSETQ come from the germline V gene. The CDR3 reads CASSLGDRTTNEKLFF. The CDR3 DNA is TGCGCCAGCAGCTTGGGAGATCGGACAACTAATGAAAAACTGTTTTTT.

CDR3 region: CASSGQGWAEAFF. DNA of the CDR3: TGTGCCAGCAGCGGACAGGGATGGGCTGAAGCTTTCTTT. The rearrangement uses TRBV5-6 and TRBJ1-1, with TRBD1 matching over 8 bases. The CDR3 has 13 residues. V dropped 4 bases and J dropped 6; count of bases not matched to a gene: 5. From germline, CDR1 is SGHDT and CDR2 YYEEEE.

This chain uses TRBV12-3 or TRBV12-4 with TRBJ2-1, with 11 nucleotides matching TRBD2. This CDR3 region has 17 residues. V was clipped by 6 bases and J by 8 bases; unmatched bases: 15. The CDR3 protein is CASSDASTSGGFDEQFF. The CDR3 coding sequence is TGTGCCAGCAGCGATGCTTCCACTAGCGGGGGATTCGATGAGCAGTTCTTC.

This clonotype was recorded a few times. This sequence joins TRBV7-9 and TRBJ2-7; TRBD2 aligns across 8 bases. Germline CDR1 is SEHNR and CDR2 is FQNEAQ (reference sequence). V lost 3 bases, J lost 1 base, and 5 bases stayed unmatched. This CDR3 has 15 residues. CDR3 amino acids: CASSFVTSGSYEQYF. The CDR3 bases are TGTGCCAGCAGCTTCGTAACTAGCGGATCCTACGAGCAGTACTTC.

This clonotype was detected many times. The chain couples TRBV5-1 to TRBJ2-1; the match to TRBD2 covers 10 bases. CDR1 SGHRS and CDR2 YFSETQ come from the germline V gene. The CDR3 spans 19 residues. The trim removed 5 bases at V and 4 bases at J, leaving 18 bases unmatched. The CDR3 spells CASSRPGQASGSGYNEQFF. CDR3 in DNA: TGCGCCAGCAGTCGGCCGGGACAGGCTAGCGGGAGCGGATACAATGAGCAGTTCTTC. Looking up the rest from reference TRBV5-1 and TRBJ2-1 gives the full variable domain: KAGVTQTPRYLIKTRGQQVTLSCSPISGHRSVSWYQQTPGQGLQFLFEYFSETQRNKGNFPGRFSGRQFSNSRSEMNVSTLELGDSALYLCASSRPGQASGSGYNEQFFGPGTRLTVL.

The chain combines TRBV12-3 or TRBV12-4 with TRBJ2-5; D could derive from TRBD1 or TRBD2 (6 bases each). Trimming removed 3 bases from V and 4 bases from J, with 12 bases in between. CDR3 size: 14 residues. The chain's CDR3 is CASSFSGGLETQYF. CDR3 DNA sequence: TGTGCCAGCAGTTTTTCCGGGGGCCTAGAGACCCAGTACTTC.

For the CDR3, the DNA is TGTGCCAGCAGCGCCCGGGACAGGGAGGGGGAGACCCAGTACTTC. It encodes CASSARDREGETQYF. The chain is built from TRBV11-2 and TRBJ2-5, with 9 bases lining up with TRBD1. The V gene's germline CDR1 is SGHAT and CDR2 FQNNGV. V shed 5 bases and J 5 bases; nucleotides not matched to a gene: 9. The CDR3 is 15 residues long.

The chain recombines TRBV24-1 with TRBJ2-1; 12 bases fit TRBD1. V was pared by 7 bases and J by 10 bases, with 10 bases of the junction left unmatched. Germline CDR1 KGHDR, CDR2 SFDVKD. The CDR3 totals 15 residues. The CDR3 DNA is TGTGCCACCAGCAAACCGGGACAGGGGGCCCCCGAGCAGTTCTTC. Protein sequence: CATSKPGQGAPEQFF.

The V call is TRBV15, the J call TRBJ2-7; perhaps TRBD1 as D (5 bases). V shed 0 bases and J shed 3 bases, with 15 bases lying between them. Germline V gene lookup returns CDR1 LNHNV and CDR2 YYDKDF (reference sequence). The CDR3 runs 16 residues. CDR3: CATSRDRAGIGYEQYF. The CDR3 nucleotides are TGTGCCACCAGCAGAGATCGGGCAGGGATCGGCTACGAGCAGTACTTC.

The CDR3 loop reads CATGLKTQYF. CDR3 DNA sequence: TGTGCCACCGGGTTGAAGACCCAGTACTTC. V usage is TRBV7-8 and J usage is TRBJ2-5; D not resolved. The germline gives CDR1 SGHVS, CDR2 FQNEAQ. Trimming pared 10 bases from V and 6 bases from J, leaving 9 bases between. The CDR3 sequence is 10 residues long. Full variable domain (remainder filled in from reference TRBV7-8 and TRBJ2-5): GAGVSQSPRYKVAKRGQDVALRCDPISGHVSLFWYQQALGQGPEFLTYFQNEAQLDKSGLPSDRFFAERPEGSVSTLKIQRTQQEDSAVYLCATGLKTQYFGPGTRLLVL.

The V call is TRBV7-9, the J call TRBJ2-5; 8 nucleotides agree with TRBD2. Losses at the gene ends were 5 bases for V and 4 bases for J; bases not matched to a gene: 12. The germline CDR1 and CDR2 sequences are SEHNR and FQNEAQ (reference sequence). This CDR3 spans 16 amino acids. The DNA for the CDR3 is TGTGCCAGCAGCCCACAGACGGGAGGGAGAGTAGAGACCCAGTACTTC. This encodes CASSPQTGGRVETQYF. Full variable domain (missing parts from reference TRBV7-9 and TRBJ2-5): DTGVSQNPRHKITKRGQNVTFRCDPISEHNRLYWYRQTLGQGPEFLTYFQNEAQLEKSRLLSDRFSAERPKGSFSTLEIQRTEQGDSAMYLCASSPQTGGRVETQYFGPGTRLLVL.

The CDR3: CASSLGGRQFF. The DNA of the CDR3 is TGCGCCAGCAGCTTGGGAGGGCGACAGTTCTTC. V gene TRBV5-1 combines with J gene TRBJ2-1; D may be TRBD2 (5 bases). Trimming took 0 bases from V and 13 from J, leaving 8 bases between them. Germline V gene lookup returns CDR1 SGHRS and CDR2 YFSETQ. CDR3 size: 11 residues.

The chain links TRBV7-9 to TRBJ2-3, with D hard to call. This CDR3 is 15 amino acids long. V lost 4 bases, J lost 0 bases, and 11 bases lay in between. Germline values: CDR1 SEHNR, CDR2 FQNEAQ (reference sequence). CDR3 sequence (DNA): TGTGCCAGCAGCTCGACGATAGGAAGCACAGATACGCAGTATTTT. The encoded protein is CASSSTIGSTDTQYF.